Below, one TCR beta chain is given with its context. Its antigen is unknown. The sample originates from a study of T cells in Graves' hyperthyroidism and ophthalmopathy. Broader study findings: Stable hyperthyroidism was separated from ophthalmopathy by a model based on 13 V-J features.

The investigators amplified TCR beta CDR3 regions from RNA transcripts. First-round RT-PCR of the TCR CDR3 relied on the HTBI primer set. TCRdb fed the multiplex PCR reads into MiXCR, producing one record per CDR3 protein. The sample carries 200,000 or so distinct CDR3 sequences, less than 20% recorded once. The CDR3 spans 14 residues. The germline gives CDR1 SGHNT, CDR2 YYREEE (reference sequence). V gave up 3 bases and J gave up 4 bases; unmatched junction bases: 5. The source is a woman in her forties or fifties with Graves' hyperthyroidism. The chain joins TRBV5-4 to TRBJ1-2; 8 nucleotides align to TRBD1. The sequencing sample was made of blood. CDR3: CASSSQGGSYGYTF. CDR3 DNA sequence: TGTGCCAGCAGCTCACAGGGGGGCAGCTATGGCTACACCTTC.